This T cell receptor (beta chain) was identified during a study of blood T cells in healthy people across ages. The germline V and J ends were trimmed by 3 bases and 0 bases, with 22 bases remaining between them. The CDR3 runs 18 residues. The germline V gene has CDR1 SQVTM and CDR2 ANQGSEA. Combining a sample-barcoded 5' primer with a J-beta primer mix, a second PCR ran for roughly 7 to 11 cycles. MiXCR, run by TCRdb on the 5' RACE reads, gives a single entry per CDR3 protein. The sample consists of 800,000 to 1,000,000 distinct CDR3 sequences, 40% to 60% of them appearing once. This chain joins TRBV29-1 and TRBJ2-3; a possible D gene is TRBD1 (6 bases). The sequencing input was blood. This receptor was taken from a man aged 25-45 years in good health. CDR3 in DNA: TGCAGCGTTGATGATATTCTCGGACAGTCATCTAGCACAGATACGCAGTATTTT. Translation gives CSVDDILGQSSSTDTQYF.